What follows are 28 T cell receptor beta chains derived from one specimen sequenced in a study of identical twins. TCRdb analysed the 5' RACE reads with MiXCR anew, one entry per CDR3 protein. The sample shows a few hundred thousand distinct CDR3 sequences, approximately 5.9% of them seen only once. The data were also submitted as part of a second study, on T cells expressing NK-cell markers.

Sequencing was done on a sample of CD8+ T cells sorted from blood. These TCRs come from a woman aged 18-29 years in good health.

The table lists this clonotype with many counts. The genes are TRBV20-1 and TRBJ1-2, with D unresolved. CDR3 size: 13 residues. Trimming removed 6 bases at V and 6 bases at J, with 17 bases between. Germline assignment: CDR1 DFQATT and CDR2 SNEGSKA (reference sequence). The CDR3 DNA reads TGCAGTGCCCCGGCTACTACAAGACATGGCTACACCTTC. Translation: CSAPATTRHGYTF.

This clonotype was observed many times. This sequence joins TRBV6-5 and TRBJ1-5; no firm D call. CDR1 is MNHEY, CDR2 SVGAGI, per germline. V was shortened by 2 bases and J by 3 bases, with 8 bases between the two germline ends. This CDR3 contains 14 residues. CDR3 sequence: CASSYGQLNQPQHF. CDR3 nucleotide sequence: TGTGCCAGCAGTTACGGGCAGCTCAATCAGCCCCAGCATTTT.

This clonotype was counted a few times. The chain recombines TRBV9 with TRBJ2-2; D call uncertain. The germline V gene encodes CDR1 SGDLS and CDR2 YYNGEE. V lost 3 bases and J lost 6, with 9 bases in between. The CDR3 runs 13 residues. CDR3 sequence: CASSAGVPGELFF. The CDR3 region has the DNA TGTGCCAGCAGCGCGGGCGTACCCGGGGAGCTGTTTTTT.

This chain links TRBV3-1 with TRBJ1-2, with D uncertain. CDR3 length equals 14 residues. Trimming took off 4 bases at V and 3 bases at J, with 12 bases between the two ends. CDR1 is LGHDT, CDR2 YNNKEL, per germline (reference sequence). CDR3 in DNA: TGTGCCAGCAGCCCGACCGAGAGTTACTATGGCTACACCTTC. Translation: CASSPTESYYGYTF.

In this sample, this clonotype turned up a few times. The chain links TRBV7-2 to TRBJ2-7, with D possibly matching TRBD2 (6 bases). CDR3 length: 14 amino acids. Trimming cost V 4 bases and J 5 bases, with 15 bases left between them. CDR1 SGHTA and CDR2 FQGNSA come from the germline V gene. The CDR3 loop is CASSSPGEVDEQYF. The DNA for the CDR3 is TGTGCCAGCAGCTCCCCGGGAGAAGTGGACGAGCAGTACTTC.

This clonotype was observed a few times. The chain employs TRBV9 and TRBJ2-1; 10 bases are a match to TRBD1. The CDR3 contains 16 residues. In germline, CDR1 is SGDLS, CDR2 YYNGEE. Trimming cost V 4 bases and J 9 bases; bases outside gene matches: 13. The CDR3 spells CASSPRTGGMKSEQFF. CDR3 nucleotides: TGTGCCAGCAGCCCGCGGACAGGGGGGATGAAAAGTGAGCAGTTCTTC.

V and J are TRBV5-6 and TRBJ1-2; perhaps TRBD1 as D (5 bases). Germline V lookup: CDR1 SGHDT, CDR2 YYEEEE. The CDR3 has 15 amino acids. Trimming pared 4 bases from V and 0 bases from J, leaving 13 bases between. For the CDR3, the DNA is TGTGCCAGCAGCCCACTGGCGGGGGCTAACTATGGCTACACCTTC. Translating it yields CASSPLAGANYGYTF.

There are many counts of this clonotype. The rearrangement joins TRBV5-1 to TRBJ1-1; D not resolved. Germline CDR1 SGHRS, CDR2 YFSETQ. CDR3 length: 13 residues. V lost 4 bases to trimming and J lost 3 bases, with 10 bases between them. DNA of the CDR3: TGCGCCAGCAGCCTGAACGTAGACACTGAAGCTTTCTTT. This encodes CASSLNVDTEAFF.

This clonotype came up many times. This sequence joins TRBV12-3 or TRBV12-4 and TRBJ1-3; possibly TRBD1 for D (6 bases). V was shortened by 8 bases and J by 4 bases, with 12 bases between the two germline ends. The CDR3 loop spans 13 amino acids. The CDR3 bases are TGTGCCAGCGACAGACAGGCGGGAAACACCATATATTTT. Encoded protein: CASDRQAGNTIYF.

This clonotype was counted many times. J is TRBJ2-7 and V is TRBV20-1; no definite D call. CDR1 and CDR2 from the germline V gene are DFQATT and SNEGSKA (reference sequence). The CDR3 is made up of 11 amino acids. Trimming took off 6 bases at V and 5 bases at J, with 11 bases between the two ends. In DNA, the CDR3 is TGCAGTGCGCTTGGTGGGGACGAGCAGTACTTC. Translation: CSALGGDEQYF.

This clonotype has a handful of counts. The chain couples TRBV5-1 to TRBJ2-5; D not resolved. Germline lookup yields CDR1 SGHRS and CDR2 YFSETQ. This CDR3 contains 14 residues. V gave up 4 bases and J gave up 5 bases, with 15 bases separating them. This chain's CDR3 is CASSTAVARETQYF. For the CDR3, the DNA is TGCGCCAGCAGCACAGCAGTGGCCCGGGAGACCCAGTACTTC.

This clonotype was seen only a few times. The chain uses TRBV19 and TRBJ1-2; D is ambiguous. The germline V gene encodes CDR1 LNHDA and CDR2 SQIVND (reference sequence). CDR3 length equals 13 residues. Trimming took 0 bases from V and 10 from J, leaving 12 bases between them. Written as DNA, the CDR3 is TGTGCCAGTAGTATAGATTGGATTCGTGTCTACACCTTC. This gives the protein CASSIDWIRVYTF.

This clonotype was observed a handful of times. The chain is built from TRBV5-1 and TRBJ2-1, with 8 bases identical to TRBD1. J lost 5 bases, V lost 3 bases, and 7 bases had no gene match. CDR3 length: 15 amino acids. The germline V gene encodes CDR1 SGHRS and CDR2 YFSETQ. The CDR3 bases are TGCGCCAGCAGCTGGATGGGGACAGGAAACAATGAGCAGTTCTTC. Its translation: CASSWMGTGNNEQFF. The whole variable domain, remainder taken from reference TRBV5-1 and TRBJ2-1, is KAGVTQTPRYLIKTRGQQVTLSCSPISGHRSVSWYQQTPGQGLQFLFEYFSETQRNKGNFPGRFSGRQFSNSRSEMNVSTLELGDSALYLCASSWMGTGNNEQFFGPGTRLTVL.

Ten or more counts support this clonotype. Here the CDR3 reads CASSFVAGVNEQFF. The CDR3 coding sequence is TGTGCCAGCAGTTTCGTAGCGGGAGTGAATGAGCAGTTCTTC. This chain connects TRBV7-8 to TRBJ2-1; 9 nucleotides line up with TRBD2. The V gene's germline CDR1 is SGHVS and CDR2 FQNEAQ. V lost 6 bases to trimming and J lost 7 bases; unmatched junction nucleotides: 7. The CDR3 consists of 14 residues. The full variable domain, in which reference TRBV7-8 and TRBJ2-1 provide the parts outside the CDR3, is GAGVSQSPRYKVAKRGQDVALRCDPISGHVSLFWYQQALGQGPEFLTYFQNEAQLDKSGLPSDRFFAERPEGSVSTLKIQRTQQEDSAVYLCASSFVAGVNEQFFGPGTRLTVL.

The chain is built from TRBV27 and TRBJ2-2; perhaps TRBD1 as D (6 bases). This CDR3 spans 16 amino acids. With 6 bases removed from V and 3 bases from J, the gap between germline ends came to 17 bases. CDR1 is MNHEY and CDR2 is SMNVEV in the germline V gene (reference sequence). The CDR3 DNA is TGTGCCAGCAGAAGAACCAGGGGTCCCCACACCGGGGAGCTGTTTTTT. This sequence encodes CASRRTRGPHTGELFF.

The V call is TRBV29-1, the J call TRBJ2-6; no firm D call. V gave up 1 base and J gave up 2 bases, with 9 bases separating them. Germline CDR1 reads SQVTM; CDR2 reads ANQGSEA. The length of the CDR3 is 15 residues. Written as DNA, the CDR3 is TGCAGCGTTGAAGTAAAAATTACTGGGGCCAACGTCCTGACTTTC. This sequence encodes CSVEVKITGANVLTF.

There are many counts of this clonotype. The chain is built from TRBV20-1 and TRBJ1-2; the D gene is possibly TRBD1 (5 bases). The CDR3 sequence is 16 residues long. Trimming pared 5 bases from V and 0 bases from J, leaving 19 bases between. Germline V gives CDR1 DFQATT, CDR2 SNEGSKA (reference sequence). The CDR3 loop is CSAGPSGGETNYGYTF. In DNA form, the CDR3 reads TGCAGTGCTGGCCCCTCCGGGGGGGAAACTAACTATGGCTACACCTTC.

This clonotype was observed many times. The chain joins TRBV7-6 to TRBJ2-5, with D perhaps matching TRBD1 (6 bases). This CDR3 has 16 residues. Germline V lookup: CDR1 SGHVS, CDR2 FNYEAQ. V lost 2 bases and J lost 1, with 14 bases in between. The CDR3, as DNA: TGTGCCAGCAGCTTAAGCCGGGACACTCCCCAAGAGACCCAGTACTTC. This codes for CASSLSRDTPQETQYF.

This clonotype has a count of ten or more. V is TRBV9 and J is TRBJ2-4, with D possibly TRBD2 on 6 matching bases. The germline CDR1 and CDR2 sequences are SGDLS and YYNGEE. The CDR3 covers 15 residues. Trimming removed 1 base at V and 0 bases at J, with 8 bases between. The CDR3 spells CASSVYGGAKNIQYF. The CDR3 DNA reads as TGTGCCAGCAGCGTATACGGGGGAGCCAAAAACATTCAGTACTTC.

The chain recombines TRBV20-1 with TRBJ2-4; the D is unclear. Trimming pared 1 base from V and 3 bases from J, leaving 4 bases between. The CDR3 contains 12 residues. The germline V gene encodes CDR1 DFQATT and CDR2 SNEGSKA (reference sequence). CDR3 residues: CSARGYKNIQYF. CDR3 nucleotide sequence: TGCAGTGCTAGAGGGTACAAAAACATTCAGTACTTC.

This clonotype has only a few counts. The rearrangement uses TRBV11-2 and TRBJ2-7; a possible D gene is TRBD1 (5 bases). Trimming took off 7 bases at V and 5 bases at J, with 12 bases between the two ends. Germline V gene lookup returns CDR1 SGHAT and CDR2 FQNNGV. The CDR3 is 12 amino acids. CDR3 sequence: CASTIVGDEQYF. In DNA, the CDR3 is TGTGCCAGCACCATCGTAGGGGACGAGCAGTACTTC.

The CDR3 bases are TGTGCCAGCAGCTGGGGACTCATCGCCGGGGAGCTGTTTTTT. Amino acid sequence: CASSWGLIAGELFF. The chain recombines TRBV12-3 or TRBV12-4 with TRBJ2-2; a weak D match, TRBD2 (6 bases). CDR3 length: 14 residues. V dropped 6 bases and J dropped 6 bases, with 14 bases sitting between them.

This clonotype was observed a handful of times. This chain links TRBV27 with TRBJ2-5; TRBD1 might be the D (5 bases). Germline V CDR1 and CDR2: MNHEY, SMNVEV (reference sequence). V was pared by 5 bases and J by 1 base, with 11 bases between. This CDR3 is 14 amino acids long. The CDR3: CASSLQATQETQYF. CDR3 DNA: TGTGCCAGCAGTCTACAGGCAACCCAAGAGACCCAGTACTTC.

The chain recombines TRBV27 with TRBJ1-2, with TRBD1 identical over 9 bases. Germline V gives CDR1 MNHEY, CDR2 SMNVEV (reference sequence). This CDR3 comprises 15 residues. With V trimmed by 3 bases and J by 3 bases, 5 bases remained unmatched. The CDR3 spells CASSFGTGSDYGYTF. CDR3 DNA: TGTGCCAGCAGTTTCGGGACAGGGTCCGACTATGGCTACACCTTC.

This clonotype was observed a few times. The gene calls are TRBV2 and TRBJ2-1; 14 bases match TRBD2. Germline CDR1 and CDR2: SNHLY and FYNNEI. With 5 bases clipped from V and 10 bases from J, the junction kept 10 bases outside the gene matches. This CDR3 is 16 amino acids long. CDR3 loop: CASSRLAGGGQTEQFF. The DNA of the CDR3 is TGTGCCAGCAGTAGACTAGCGGGGGGGGGACAAACGGAGCAGTTCTTC.

The chain couples TRBV6-5 to TRBJ2-6; unclear D gene. The V end was cut by 0 bases, the J end by 0 bases, with 9 bases between. Germline CDR1 MNHEY, CDR2 SVGAGI. This CDR3 contains 17 residues. The CDR3 sequence: CASSYSRTTSGANVLTF. DNA of the CDR3: TGTGCCAGCAGTTACTCCAGAACTACCTCTGGGGCCAACGTCCTGACTTTC.

The chain links TRBV7-6 to TRBJ1-5; D uncertain. Trimming took off 4 bases at V and 4 bases at J, with 8 bases between the two ends. The germline gives CDR1 SGHVS, CDR2 FNYEAQ. The CDR3 runs 13 residues. This CDR3 reads CASSSTQNQPQHF. The CDR3 DNA is TGTGCCAGCAGCTCGACTCAGAATCAGCCCCAGCATTTT.

V gene TRBV7-2 combines with J gene TRBJ2-7; no firm D call. This CDR3 region has 13 residues. Germline V gene data show CDR1 as SGHTA and CDR2 as FQGNSA. Trimming took 5 bases from V and 2 from J, leaving 10 bases between them. The CDR3 DNA reads TGTGCCAGCAGCCAAACACTTACCTACGAGCAGTACTTC. This translates into CASSQTLTYEQYF.